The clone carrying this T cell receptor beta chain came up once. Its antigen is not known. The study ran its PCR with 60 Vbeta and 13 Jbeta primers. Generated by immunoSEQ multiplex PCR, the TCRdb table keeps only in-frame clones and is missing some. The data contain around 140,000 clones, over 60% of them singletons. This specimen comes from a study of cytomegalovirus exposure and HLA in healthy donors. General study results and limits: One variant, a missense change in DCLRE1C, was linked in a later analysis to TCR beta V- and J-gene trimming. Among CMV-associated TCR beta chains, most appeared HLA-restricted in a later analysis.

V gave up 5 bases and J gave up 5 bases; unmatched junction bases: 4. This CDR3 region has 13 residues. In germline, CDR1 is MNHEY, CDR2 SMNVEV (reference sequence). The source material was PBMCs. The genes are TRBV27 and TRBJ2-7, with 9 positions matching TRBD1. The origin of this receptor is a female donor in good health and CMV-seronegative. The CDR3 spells CASSPRDRDEQYF. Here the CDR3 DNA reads TGTGCCAGCAGTCCCCGGGACAGGGACGAGCAGTACTTC.